A single sample gave rise to the 27 T cell receptor beta chains below, sequenced in a study of blood T cell repertoires in COVID-19. Sequencing used immunoSEQ multiplex PCR; TCRdb keeps in-frame clones, though not all of them. The profile covers fewer than 40,000 clones, with over 80% appearing a single time and 5% to 7% taken by the ten largest. The sequenced sample was peripheral blood. The receptor set was obtained from a human donor in a cohort sampled during active COVID-19.

The V and J genes are TRBV6-5 and TRBJ2-7; D might be TRBD1 (6 bases). Germline V gene lookup returns CDR1 MNHEY and CDR2 SVGAGI. The CDR3 extends over 12 amino acids. V shed 7 bases and J shed 3 bases, with 10 bases lying between them. The CDR3 region has the DNA TGTGCCAGCACCACACAGGGCTACGAGCAGTACGTC. As protein: CASTTQGYEQYV.

V and J are TRBV5-1 and TRBJ1-6, with TRBD1 matching over 7 bases. V dropped 5 bases and J dropped 9; count of bases not matched to a gene: 8. In germline, CDR1 is SGHRS, CDR2 YFSETQ. The CDR3 is 14 amino acids. Here the CDR3 DNA reads TGCGCCAGCAGTTTAGACAGGGAAGTTTCACCCCTCCACTTT. It yields the protein CASSLDREVSPLHF.

The chain employs TRBV6-5 and TRBJ2-2; TRBD2 matches 9 bases. This CDR3 is built from 15 residues. The trim removed 2 bases at V and 6 bases at J, leaving 4 bases unmatched. CDR1 is MNHEY and CDR2 is SVGAGI in the germline V gene. CDR3 residues: CASSYGTSISGELFF. The CDR3 region has the DNA TGTGCCAGCAGTTACGGGACTAGCATATCCGGGGAGCTGTTTTTT.

The chain carries TRBV2 and TRBJ2-1; 10 bases are a match to TRBD2. Germline lookup yields CDR1 SNHLY and CDR2 FYNNEI. With 9 bases clipped from V and 5 bases from J, the junction kept 10 bases outside the gene matches. The CDR3 has 15 residues. Written as DNA, the CDR3 is TGTGCCAGAGGCGGGCGGCTAGCGGGGGACAATGAGCAGTTCTTC. Translating gives CARGGRLAGDNEQFF.

The rearrangement joins TRBV12-5 to TRBJ1-6; 8 positions agree with TRBD1. The J segment lost 0 bases and the V segment lost 7 bases, leaving 11 bases of the junction unmatched. The CDR3 runs to 18 residues. The V gene's germline CDR1 is LGHNT and CDR2 FRNRAP. CDR3 DNA sequence: TGTGCTAGTGCCCCGGACAGGGAGTTTAGCTCCTATAATTCACCCCTCCACTTT. Translation: CASAPDREFSSYNSPLHF.

The CDR3: CASSYDRTQHF. CDR3 bases: TGTGCCAGCAGTTACGACAGGACCCAGCATTTT. The chain couples TRBV6-6 to TRBJ1-5; D possibly corresponds to TRBD1 (6 bases). Germline V gene sequence: CDR1 MNHNY, CDR2 SVGAGI (reference sequence). CDR3 size: 11 residues. V lost 2 bases, J lost 11 bases, and 7 bases lay in between.

The rearrangement uses TRBV19 and TRBJ1-3; the D is unclear. Germline CDR1 LNHDA, CDR2 SQIVND (reference sequence). The CDR3 consists of 15 residues. V was pared by 3 bases and J by 4 bases, with 13 bases between. Here the CDR3 reads CASSIADQPGNTIYF. The CDR3, as DNA: TGTGCCAGTAGTATCGCAGATCAACCCGGAAACACCATATATTTT.

The V call is TRBV7-2, the J call TRBJ2-3, with 9 positions matching TRBD2. The CDR3 contains 19 residues. After removal of 5 bases from V and 3 bases from J, the junction contained 18 bases not matched to a gene. Germline V lookup: CDR1 SGHTA, CDR2 FQGNSA. The DNA for the CDR3 is TGTGCCAGCAGCCCACGAAAAAAGACTAGCGGCACTACAACAGATACGCAGTATTTT. It codes for CASSPRKKTSGTTTDTQYF. Full variable domain (remainder filled in from reference TRBV7-2 and TRBJ2-3): GAGVSQSPSNKVTEKGKDVELRCDPISGHTALYWYRQSLGQGLEFLIYFQGNSAPDKSGLPSDRFSAERTGGSVSTLTIQRTQQEDSAVYLCASSPRKKTSGTTTDTQYFGPGTRLTVL.

The V gene is TRBV14, the J gene TRBJ2-2; TRBD2 matches 8 bases. In germline, CDR1 is SGHDN, CDR2 FVKESK. The CDR3 runs to 14 residues. Trimming took 6 bases from V and 5 from J; bases not matched to a gene: 5. The CDR3 nucleotides read TGTGCCAGCAGACTAGCGGCACTAACCGGGGAGCTGTTTTTT. This codes for CASRLAALTGELFF.

CDR3: CASSLGGGSTEAFF. CDR3 DNA sequence: TGCGCCAGCAGCTTGGGAGGGGGCAGCACTGAAGCTTTCTTT. The chain employs TRBV5-1 and TRBJ1-1, with 7 nucleotides matching TRBD1. Per germline, CDR1 SGHRS and CDR2 YFSETQ. CDR3 length equals 14 residues. The V gene end was trimmed by 0 bases and the J gene end by 4 bases; junction bases not matched to a gene: 3.

The CDR3 DNA sequence: TGTGCCAGCAGTGTAACCTCGCGGGACAGGTTTAGGGCGGACACCGGGGAGCTGTTTTTT. Its protein product is CASSVTSRDRFRADTGELFF. The V and J genes are TRBV2 and TRBJ2-2; 8 positions match TRBD1. Germline lookup yields CDR1 SNHLY and CDR2 FYNNEI. The V segment lost 4 bases and the J segment 3 bases; nucleotides outside the gene matches: 19. The CDR3 has 20 residues.

This chain connects TRBV5-1 to TRBJ1-1, with D unresolved. V was cut by 0 bases and J by 1 base, with 7 bases left in between. The V gene's germline CDR1 is SGHRS and CDR2 YFSETQ. This CDR3 has 14 amino acids. Written as DNA, the CDR3 is TGCGCCAGCAGCTTGGAAGCGGCGAACACTGAAGCTTTCTTT. It translates to CASSLEAANTEAFF.

The chain couples TRBV18 to TRBJ2-5, with 7 bases identical to TRBD2. The CDR3 has 16 residues. Trimming cost V 3 bases and J 4 bases; bases outside gene matches: 11. Germline V lookup: CDR1 KGHSH, CDR2 LQKENI. The CDR3 region is CASSPAGGAGIETQYF. The DNA of the CDR3 is TGTGCCAGCTCACCCGCCGGGGGAGCGGGAATAGAGACCCAGTACTTC.

V is TRBV6-4 and J is TRBJ2-2, with TRBD1 matching 7 bases. CDR1 is MRHNA, CDR2 SNTAGT, per germline. The CDR3 totals 14 residues. Trimming took 10 bases from V and 1 from J; bases not matched to a gene: 6. DNA for the CDR3: TGTGCCACGGGACAGAATTTGAACACCGGGGAGCTGTTTTTT. It codes for CATGQNLNTGELFF.

This clone was detected only once. This chain links TRBV2 with TRBJ1-5, with 9 bases that match TRBD1. The CDR3 spans 15 residues. V shed 5 bases, J shed 3 bases, and the junction held 5 bases outside the gene matches. Germline V gene sequence: CDR1 SNHLY, CDR2 FYNNEI. The CDR3 sequence: CASSPGQGFNQPQHF. In DNA form, the CDR3 reads TGTGCCAGCAGTCCGGGACAGGGTTTCAATCAGCCCCAGCATTTT.

The chain has TRBV25-1 and TRBJ1-1; D is unresolved. The CDR3 consists of 12 residues. V was cut by 4 bases and J by 2 bases, with 5 bases left in between. Germline CDR1 is MGHDK and CDR2 is SYGVNS. The CDR3 region is CASSGGNTEAFF. The CDR3 DNA follows: TGTGCCAGCAGTGGAGGTAACACTGAAGCTTTCTTT.

The gene calls are TRBV18 and TRBJ2-1; D unclear. V lost 4 bases and J lost 9, with 19 bases in between. Germline CDR1 reads KGHSH; CDR2 reads LQKENI. This CDR3 has 15 amino acids. The CDR3 bases are TGTGCCAGCTCACTGACTGCCCCCCTGTCGGTTGAGCAGTTCTTC. This codes for CASSLTAPLSVEQFF.

This clone appeared a single time. The CDR3 DNA is TGTGCCAGCAGTCCTGTGGGGGGCACTGAAGCTTTCTTT. It translates to CASSPVGGTEAFF. The chain employs TRBV6-5 and TRBJ1-1, with D perhaps TRBD1 (5 bases). Trimming took 5 bases from V and 4 from J, leaving 11 bases between them. CDR1 and CDR2 (germline): MNHEY, SVGAGI. There are 13 residues in the CDR3.

The chain has TRBV3-1 (or the pseudogene TRBV3-2) and TRBJ2-7, with TRBD2 matching over 8 bases. CDR1 is LGHDT and CDR2 is YNNKEL in the germline V gene (reference sequence). The CDR3 covers 15 residues. Germline trimming cut 4 bases from V and 0 bases from J; bases unmatched to any gene: 5. The CDR3 sequence is CASSPRTSSSYEQYV. CDR3 bases: TGTGCCAGCAGCCCCCGGACTAGCAGCTCCTACGAGCAGTACGTC.

V and J are TRBV5-1 and TRBJ2-3; TRBD2 matches 7 bases. CDR3 length: 13 residues. The V and J ends lost 4 bases and 4 bases, in that order; junction bases with no gene match: 3. Germline assignment: CDR1 SGHRS and CDR2 YFSETQ. CDR3 sequence: CASSVTSPDTQYF. In DNA, the CDR3 is TGCGCCAGCAGCGTGACTAGCCCAGATACGCAGTATTTT.

This chain uses TRBV30 with TRBJ1-1, with 12 bases identical to TRBD1. In germline, CDR1 is GTSNPN, CDR2 SVGIG (reference sequence). V trimming: 3 bases; J trimming: 1 base; junction bases outside the gene matches: 9. The CDR3 is 17 residues long. The CDR3: CAWRLPGQGAPNTEAFF. CDR3 DNA sequence: TGTGCCTGGAGGCTCCCGGGACAGGGGGCACCGAACACTGAAGCTTTCTTT.

The V and J genes are TRBV2 and TRBJ2-7; TRBD2 matches 8 bases. The CDR3 is 14 residues long. Looked up from germline, CDR1 is SNHLY and CDR2 is FYNNEI. V gave up 5 bases and J gave up 4 bases; unmatched junction bases: 7. CDR3 loop: CASSPRTSFYEQYV. CDR3 nucleotides: TGTGCCAGCAGTCCCAGGACTAGCTTTTACGAGCAGTACGTC.

CDR3 sequence reads: CATRTEGTEAFF. The CDR3 nucleotides are TGTGCCACCAGGACCGAGGGTACTGAAGCTTTCTTT. This sequence joins TRBV24-1 and TRBJ1-1; D unresolved. V lost 7 bases, J lost 5 bases, and 10 bases lay in between. Germline lookup yields CDR1 KGHDR and CDR2 SFDVKD. The CDR3 extends over 12 amino acids.

The chain joins TRBV6-5 to TRBJ2-1; TRBD2 matches 8 bases. Germline V gene sequence: CDR1 MNHEY, CDR2 SVGAGI. This CDR3 is built from 15 residues. The J segment lost 3 bases and the V segment lost 6 bases, leaving 7 bases of the junction unmatched. The CDR3 bases are TGTGCCAGCAGCCCCGGGAGGGGGTTCTACAATGAGCAGTTCTTC. This translates into CASSPGRGFYNEQFF.

CDR3 protein: CSASPVPPNTEAFF. As DNA, the CDR3 is TGCAGTGCTAGTCCCGTCCCTCCGAACACTGAAGCTTTCTTT. The rearrangement links TRBV20-1 to TRBJ1-1, with D uncertain. The germline V gene encodes CDR1 DFQATT and CDR2 SNEGSKA (reference sequence). CDR3 length equals 14 residues. The V gene lost 3 bases and the J gene lost 1 base, with 12 bases spanning the gap.

V usage is TRBV28 and J usage is TRBJ2-6; unclear D gene. V lost 6 bases and J 4 bases, leaving 7 bases between the germline ends. CDR1 is MDHEN and CDR2 is SYDVKM in the germline V gene. This CDR3 region has 13 residues. This CDR3 is CASSRLGANVLTF. The CDR3 DNA is TGTGCCAGCAGCAGGTTGGGGGCCAACGTCCTGACTTTC.

The chain has TRBV7-2 and TRBJ2-5, with 7 bases matching TRBD2. The V segment lost 7 bases and the J segment 2 bases; nucleotides outside the gene matches: 4. The CDR3 has 13 residues. Germline V gene sequence: CDR1 SGHTA, CDR2 FQGNSA. This chain's CDR3 is CASIAGVQETQYF. The CDR3 coding sequence is TGTGCCAGCATCGCGGGGGTACAAGAGACCCAGTACTTC.